This T cell receptor (beta chain) appears in the sequencing data of a study of shared clonotypes between healthy human individuals. In the original processing: Junction-only immunoSEQ sequences carried no quality scores, so filtering differed. Sequencing used immunoSEQ multiplex PCR; TCRdb keeps in-frame clones, though not all of them. V and J calls plus clone size are reproduced from that table; the DNA served to infer D and trimming. The sample has about 710,000 clones, 72% seen once. The study, taken as a whole, reports: Generally, naive subsets (rather than memory subsets) showed larger estimated richness. Few donors restricted represented genetic and exposure-history diversity.

Comments on this clone: Its antigen is unknown.

The split of CD4+ cells yielded CD45RA+ naive and CD45RA-negative memory subsets. Germline CDR1 reads MDHEN; CDR2 reads SYDVKM. This CDR3 has 15 amino acids. The TCR was taken from a young woman in good health. Sequencing was carried out using memory CD4+ T cells sorted from blood. The subset denotes: CD45RA-negative fraction. The J gene is TRBJ2-5, the V gene TRBV28; 11 bases align to TRBD2. The J call may be mistaken, given a closer DNA end match to TRBJ2-7. In nucleotides, the CDR3 is TGTGCCAGCAGTACCGCCGGGACTAGCGGCCACGAGCAGTACTTC. It specifies CASSTAGTSGHEQYF.